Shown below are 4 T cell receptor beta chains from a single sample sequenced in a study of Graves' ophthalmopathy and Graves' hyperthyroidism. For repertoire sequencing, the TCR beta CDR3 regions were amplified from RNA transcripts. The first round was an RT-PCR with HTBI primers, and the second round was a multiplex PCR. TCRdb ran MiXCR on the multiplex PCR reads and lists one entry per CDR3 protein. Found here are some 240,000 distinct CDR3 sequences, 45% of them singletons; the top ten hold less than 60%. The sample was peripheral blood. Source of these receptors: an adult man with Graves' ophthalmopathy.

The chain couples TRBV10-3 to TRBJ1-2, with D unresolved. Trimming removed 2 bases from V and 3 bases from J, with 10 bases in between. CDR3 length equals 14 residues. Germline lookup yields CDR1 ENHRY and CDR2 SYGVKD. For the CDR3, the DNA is TGTGCCATCAGTGAGGGGCCCTTGGACTATGGCTACACCTTC. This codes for CAISEGPLDYGYTF.

Here the CDR3 reads CASSPGDRGREQYF. CDR3 DNA sequence: TGTGCCAGCAGCCCAGGTGACAGGGGAAGGGAGCAGTACTTC. The gene calls are TRBV5-4 and TRBJ2-7, with 8 bases that match TRBD1. Trimming cost V 4 bases and J 7 bases; bases outside gene matches: 10. This CDR3 spans 14 amino acids. The germline V gene has CDR1 SGHNT and CDR2 YYREEE (reference sequence). Together with reference TRBV5-4 and TRBJ2-7, the CDR3 gives the full variable domain: ETGVTQSPTHLIKTRGQQVTLRCSSQSGHNTVSWYQQALGQGPQFIFQYYREEENGRGNFPPRFSGLQFPNYSSELNVNALELDDSALYLCASSPGDRGREQYFGPGTRLTVT.

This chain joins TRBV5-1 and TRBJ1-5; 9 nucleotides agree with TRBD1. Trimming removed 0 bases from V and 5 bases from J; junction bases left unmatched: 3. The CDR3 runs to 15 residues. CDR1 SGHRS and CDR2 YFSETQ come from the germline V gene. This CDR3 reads CASSLGTGVDQPQHF. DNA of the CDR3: TGCGCCAGCAGCTTGGGGACAGGGGTCGATCAGCCCCAGCATTTT. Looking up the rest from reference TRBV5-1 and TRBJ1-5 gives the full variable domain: KAGVTQTPRYLIKTRGQQVTLSCSPISGHRSVSWYQQTPGQGLQFLFEYFSETQRNKGNFPGRFSGRQFSNSRSEMNVSTLELGDSALYLCASSLGTGVDQPQHFGDGTRLSIL.

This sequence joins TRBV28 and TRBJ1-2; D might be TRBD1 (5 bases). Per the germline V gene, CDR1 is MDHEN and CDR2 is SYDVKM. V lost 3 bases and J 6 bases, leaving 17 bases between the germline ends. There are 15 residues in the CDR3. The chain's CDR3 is CASSFGRGRVHGYTF. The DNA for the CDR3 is TGTGCCAGCAGTTTCGGTCGGGGGAGGGTCCATGGCTACACCTTC.